A single sample is the source of the 27 T cell receptor beta chains below, sequenced in a study of technical replicates of blood from several donors. Only in-frame clones appear in the TCRdb table, and some are missing; sequencing was by immunoSEQ multiplex PCR. The profile covers 100,000 or so clones, with about 96% appearing a single time and approximately 0.36% taken by the ten largest. The sample was T cells isolated from PBMCs. The receptor source for this set is a human donor in good health.

This clone was detected only once. The chain is built from TRBV6-5 and TRBJ2-7; perhaps TRBD1 as D (6 bases). This CDR3 is built from 12 residues. CDR1 and CDR2 from the germline V gene are MNHEY and SVGAGI. V lost 5 bases to trimming and J lost 1 base, with 6 bases between them. CDR3 residues: CASSQGSYEQYF. The CDR3 coding sequence is TGTGCCAGCAGTCAGGGGTCCTACGAGCAGTACTTC.

The chain carries TRBV7-8 and TRBJ2-5; 7 bases map to TRBD2. The CDR3 has 13 amino acids. From germline, CDR1 is SGHVS and CDR2 FQNEAQ. The J segment lost 4 bases and the V segment lost 5 bases, leaving 4 bases of the junction unmatched. CDR3 residues: CASSVGGGETQYF. CDR3 nucleotides: TGTGCCAGCAGCGTCGGCGGGGGAGAGACCCAGTACTTC.

The chain links TRBV19 to TRBJ2-5, with a tentative D call TRBD1 (5 bases). Germline values: CDR1 LNHDA, CDR2 SQIVND (reference sequence). There are 16 residues in the CDR3. Trimming removed 1 base at V and 2 bases at J, with 14 bases between. CDR3 sequence (DNA): TGTGCCAGTAGTATAGTCGACAGTAGGGCTCAAGAGACCCAGTACTTC. Its translation: CASSIVDSRAQETQYF.

The gene calls are TRBV19 and TRBJ2-7, with TRBD1 matching 12 bases. With 6 bases clipped from V and 6 bases from J, the junction kept 6 bases outside the gene matches. The CDR3 has 14 residues. Looked up from germline, CDR1 is LNHDA and CDR2 is SQIVND (reference sequence). The CDR3 spells CASSIRDRGLEQYF. In DNA form, the CDR3 reads TGTGCCAGTAGCATCCGGGACAGGGGGCTCGAGCAGTACTTC.

This CDR3 is CASSPPHLTGYIEAFF. The CDR3 nucleotides read TGCGCCAGCAGCCCCCCCCATTTGACAGGGTATATTGAAGCTTTCTTT. This chain connects TRBV4-1 to TRBJ1-1; 7 nucleotides align to TRBD1. The CDR3 has 16 residues. Germline V gives CDR1 MGHRA, CDR2 YSYEKL. The junction had 15 bases not matched to a gene; V was cut back by 4 bases and J by 7 bases.

The J gene is TRBJ1-5, the V gene TRBV19, with 9 bases aligning to TRBD1. The CDR3 spans 16 residues. CDR1 and CDR2 from the germline V gene are LNHDA and SQIVND (reference sequence). V trimming: 7 bases; J trimming: 0 bases; junction bases outside the gene matches: 7. CDR3 amino acids: CASTDRGIYSNQPQHF. CDR3 bases: TGTGCCAGTACGGACAGGGGCATTTATAGCAATCAGCCCCAGCATTTT. Based on the CDR3 plus reference TRBV19 and TRBJ1-5, the full variable domain is DGGITQSPKYLFRKEGQNVTLSCEQNLNHDAMYWYRQDPGQGLRLIYYSQIVNDFQKGDIAEGYSVSREKKESFPLTVTSAQKNPTAFYLCASTDRGIYSNQPQHFGDGTRLSIL.

This clone showed up just once. The CDR3 nucleotides read TGTGCCAGCAGCCAAGACTCCGGGACAGGGCACCGTGAGCAGTACTTC. It translates to CASSQDSGTGHREQYF. This chain links TRBV4-2 with TRBJ2-7; 9 bases align to TRBD1. Per the germline V gene, CDR1 is LGHNA and CDR2 is YNFKEQ. This CDR3 contains 16 residues. J lost 7 bases, V lost 0 bases, and 10 bases had no gene match.

This sequence joins TRBV15 and TRBJ2-1; TRBD2 agrees at 11 bases. The CDR3 is 18 amino acids. Germline CDR1 reads LNHNV; CDR2 reads YYDKDF (reference sequence). V shed 1 base, J shed 0 bases, and the junction held 5 bases outside the gene matches. The CDR3 reads CATSRALAGAGSYNEQFF. Written as DNA, the CDR3 is TGTGCCACCAGCAGAGCACTAGCGGGAGCAGGCTCCTACAATGAGCAGTTCTTC.

V usage is TRBV13 and J usage is TRBJ1-1; D gene ambiguous. This CDR3 contains 12 residues. Germline values: CDR1 PRHDT, CDR2 FYEKMQ (reference sequence). Trimming removed 4 bases at V and 0 bases at J, with 3 bases between. The CDR3 loop is CASSYMNTEAFF. In DNA form, the CDR3 reads TGTGCCAGCAGCTACATGAACACTGAAGCTTTCTTT.

V and J are TRBV4-1 and TRBJ1-5, with 7 bases fitting TRBD1. The J segment lost 3 bases and the V segment lost 3 bases, leaving 2 bases of the junction unmatched. Germline V gene data show CDR1 as MGHRA and CDR2 as YSYEKL. This CDR3 contains 14 residues. CDR3 loop: CASSQGQINQPQHF. The CDR3 DNA follows: TGCGCCAGCAGCCAGGGACAGATCAATCAGCCCCAGCATTTT.

The chain links TRBV11-1 to TRBJ2-1; D unresolved. The germline V gene encodes CDR1 SGHAT and CDR2 FQDESV (reference sequence). Trimming cost V 2 bases and J 8 bases, with 16 bases left between them. The CDR3 sequence is 15 residues long. CDR3 nucleotides: TGTGCCAGCAGCTTATATGCGGTTCTCAAATATGAGCAGTTCTTC. Protein: CASSLYAVLKYEQFF. Supplemented by reference TRBV11-1 and TRBJ2-1, the full variable domain reads EAEVAQSPRYKITEKSQAVAFWCDPISGHATLYWYRQILGQGPELLVQFQDESVVDDSQLPKDRFSAERLKGVDSTLKIQPAELGDSAMYLCASSLYAVLKYEQFFGPGTRLTVL.

The rearrangement uses TRBV9 and TRBJ2-3; TRBD2 matches at 7 bases. Per the germline V gene, CDR1 is SGDLS and CDR2 is YYNGEE. Trimming at V came to 4 bases and at J to 2 bases, leaving 13 bases not matched to a gene. This CDR3 is built from 17 residues. DNA of the CDR3: TGTGCCAGCAGCCCCTACCGACTAGCAGTTAACACAGATACGCAGTATTTT. It yields the protein CASSPYRLAVNTDTQYF.

The chain combines TRBV6-5 with TRBJ2-4; 7 bases are a match to TRBD2. This CDR3 is built from 14 residues. Germline V gene lookup returns CDR1 MNHEY and CDR2 SVGAGI. V shed 2 bases and J 3 bases; nucleotides not matched to a gene: 1. Here the CDR3 reads CASSYREGKNIQYF. DNA of the CDR3: TGTGCCAGCAGTTACAGGGAGGGCAAAAACATTCAGTACTTC.

The chain links TRBV6-1 to TRBJ1-1, with TRBD1 as a possible D gene (5 bases). V lost 10 bases to trimming and J lost 7 bases, with 10 bases between them. The CDR3 totals 10 residues. CDR1 MNHNS and CDR2 SASEGT come from the germline V gene. CDR3 region: CATWGLEAFF. The CDR3 DNA follows: TGTGCCACCTGGGGACTTGAAGCTTTCTTT.

The chain employs TRBV19 and TRBJ2-3; 10 positions match TRBD2. J lost 1 base, V lost 0 bases, and 4 bases had no gene match. CDR1 and CDR2 (germline): LNHDA, SQIVND (reference sequence). This CDR3 comprises 17 residues. The CDR3 here is CASSIDASGRGTDTQYF. The CDR3 nucleotides read TGTGCCAGTAGTATAGATGCTAGCGGGAGAGGCACAGATACGCAGTATTTT.

The V call is TRBV18, the J call TRBJ1-2; TRBD1 matches at 9 bases. The CDR3 contains 15 residues. V was clipped by 0 bases and J by 4 bases; unmatched bases: 3. CDR1 and CDR2 (germline): KGHSH, LQKENI. This CDR3 reads CASSPPTGGGYGYTF. DNA of the CDR3: TGTGCCAGCTCACCACCGACAGGGGGAGGCTATGGCTACACCTTC. Complete variable domain (other parts from reference TRBV18 and TRBJ1-2): NAGVMQNPRHLVRRRGQEARLRCSPMKGHSHVYWYRQLPEEGLKFMVYLQKENIIDESGMPKERFSAEFPKEGPSILRIQQVVRGDSAAYFCASSPPTGGGYGYTFGSGTRLTVV.

This clone was seen just once. This chain joins TRBV9 and TRBJ2-5; 7 nucleotides line up with TRBD1. The CDR3 spans 14 residues. The V segment lost 4 bases and the J segment 5 bases; nucleotides outside the gene matches: 8. Germline CDR1 reads SGDLS; CDR2 reads YYNGEE. The CDR3: CASSHRDSWETQYF. CDR3 nucleotides: TGTGCCAGCAGCCATCGGGACAGTTGGGAGACCCAGTACTTC. Looking up the rest from reference TRBV9 and TRBJ2-5 gives the full variable domain: DSGVTQTPKHLITATGQRVTLRCSPRSGDLSVYWYQQSLDQGLQFLIQYYNGEERAKGNILERFSAQQFPDLHSELNLSSLELGDSALYFCASSHRDSWETQYFGPGTRLLVL.

The chain links TRBV28 to TRBJ2-3, with D perhaps matching TRBD1 (6 bases). Between the trimmed V and J ends, which lost 3 bases and 0 bases, there was a span of 7 bases. The germline V gene encodes CDR1 MDHEN and CDR2 SYDVKM. The CDR3 extends over 14 amino acids. The DNA of the CDR3 is TGTGCCAGCAGTTTGGGGGCTAGCACAGATACGCAGTATTTT. Translating it yields CASSLGASTDTQYF.

The chain uses TRBV30 and TRBJ1-1; perhaps TRBD1 as D (5 bases). The CDR3 sequence is 13 residues long. Trimming shortened V by 4 bases and J by 3 bases, and 12 bases separated the two germline ends. Per germline, CDR1 GTSNPN and CDR2 SVGIG (reference sequence). CDR3 region: CAWNPGRDTEAFF. The CDR3 DNA reads as TGTGCCTGGAATCCAGGCAGGGACACTGAAGCTTTCTTT.

V usage is TRBV28 and J usage is TRBJ1-5, with D possibly TRBD1 on 5 matching bases. Trimming removed 5 bases at V and 6 bases at J, with 8 bases between. The length of the CDR3 is 12 residues. Germline loops: CDR1 MDHEN, CDR2 SYDVKM. CDR3 in DNA: TGTGCCAGCAGTCAGGGTCCTCAGCCCCAGCATTTT. Its protein is CASSQGPQPQHF.

Notes on this clone: The junction and the germline gene differ at one end; a read error may be behind it. The identical CDR3 is also encoded by other nucleotide sequences in the sample. V gene TRBV2 combines with J gene TRBJ2-5, with TRBD2 matching over 8 bases. The CDR3 is 12 residues long. In germline, CDR1 is SNHLY, CDR2 FYNNEI. The CDR3 loop is CASRAGGETQYF. Written as DNA, the CDR3 is TGTGCCAGCAGGGCGGGAGGAGAGACTCAGTACTTC.

This rearrangement joins TRBV30 to TRBJ2-7; D is possibly TRBD2 (6 bases). The CDR3 has 11 residues. V dropped 8 bases and J dropped 6 bases, with 14 bases sitting between them. Germline V gene lookup returns CDR1 GTSNPN and CDR2 SVGIG (reference sequence). CDR3 loop: CALAGYAEQYF. The CDR3 nucleotides are TGTGCCCTCGCGGGGTATGCCGAGCAGTACTTC.

This clone has only one observation. J is TRBJ2-7 and V is TRBV6-5; no definite D call. The V and J ends lost 5 bases and 3 bases respectively, with 8 bases between them. The CDR3 runs 12 residues. Per the germline V gene, CDR1 is MNHEY and CDR2 is SVGAGI. This CDR3 is CASSRGLYEQYF. For the CDR3, the DNA is TGTGCCAGCAGTAGAGGCCTCTACGAGCAGTACTTC.

The CDR3 DNA is TGTGCCAGCAGCCGCGGGGGTGGGGGGTTCGTGATGAACACTGAAGCTTTCTTT. Amino acid sequence: CASSRGGGGFVMNTEAFF. The genes are TRBV7-6 and TRBJ1-1, with TRBD1 as a possible D gene (5 bases). Deletions cut 5 bases from V and 0 bases from J, with 22 bases between. The CDR3 is 18 amino acids. The germline V gene encodes CDR1 SGHVS and CDR2 FNYEAQ.

The chain employs TRBV10-3 and TRBJ1-3; D gene unclear. Germline V gene data show CDR1 as ENHRY and CDR2 as SYGVKD. Between the trimmed V and J ends, which lost 10 bases and 0 bases, there was a span of 4 bases. The CDR3 has 11 residues. CDR3 loop: CATFSGNTIYF. CDR3 nucleotides: TGTGCCACCTTCTCTGGAAACACCATATATTTT.

Only one count was recorded for this clone. The rearrangement joins TRBV19 to TRBJ2-2; D call uncertain. From germline, CDR1 is LNHDA and CDR2 SQIVND (reference sequence). The V and J ends lost 3 bases and 7 bases respectively, with 9 bases between them. This CDR3 comprises 13 residues. This CDR3 reads CASSILSGGELFF. CDR3 nucleotide sequence: TGTGCCAGTAGTATTCTGTCCGGCGGGGAGCTGTTTTTT.

V and J are TRBV7-2 and TRBJ1-1; a weak D match, TRBD1 (6 bases). The CDR3 totals 12 residues. The V and J ends lost 6 bases and 1 base respectively, with 6 bases between them. Germline V lookup: CDR1 SGHTA, CDR2 FQGNSA. The CDR3 sequence is CASRTGNTEAFF. The DNA for the CDR3 is TGTGCCAGCAGGACAGGGAACACTGAAGCTTTCTTT. Based on the CDR3 plus reference TRBV7-2 and TRBJ1-1, the full variable domain is GAGVSQSPSNKVTEKGKDVELRCDPISGHTALYWYRQSLGQGLEFLIYFQGNSAPDKSGLPSDRFSAERTGGSVSTLTIQRTQQEDSAVYLCASRTGNTEAFFGQGTRLTVV.